This T cell receptor beta chain comes out of a study of cytomegalovirus exposure and HLA in healthy donors (dated by TCRdb to 2016 to 2017). Background for the entire study: According to an earlier analysis of around 600 of the donors, some 180 million T cells yielded some 120 million unique TCR beta sequences and around 300 Gb of sequence data. The study combined high-throughput TCR immunosequencing, statistical association of individual TCRs with disease status, and machine learning to predict cytomegalovirus infection status. A later analysis re-analyzed previously published TCR beta repertoires from 650 to 800 donors and added high-resolution HLA genotyping to study TCR occurrence patterns. Donor age, sex, ethnicity and CMV serostatus were compiled together with the repertoire data. HLA typing included class I and class II loci at four-digit resolution. Across around 400 genotyped donors of the cohort, an average of about 240,000 unique TCR beta nucleotide sequences per donor were sequenced, and roughly 17% of those sequences were non-productive. Genome-wide SNP genotypes for about 60% of the roughly 700 donors were used in a later genetic analysis, which treated that subset as a discovery cohort. An early release that covered 640 HLA-typed donors contained 250 to 350 gigabases of sequencing data and some 87 million unique TCR sequences. A separate validation cohort of about 110 different subjects was used in addition to the approximately 640-subject first cohort. All discovery cohort repertoires had been generated using a single sequencing platform. About five DR-DQ haplotypes were handled as single units for association and clustering because linkage in the cohort was strong. The study used immunosequencing to profile the T cell repertoires of more than 650 subjects and linked those repertoires to cytomegalovirus serostatus. The study was designed to test whether signatures of past pathogen exposure could be identified by cataloging public T cell receptors. Of the roughly 390 genotyped donors, roughly 85% fell in the genetic ancestry cluster associated with self-reported Caucasian donors. Typing coverage differed by locus: A, B, C, DRB1 and DQB1 were typed in about 620-630 donors, DQA1 in 500 to 550, DPA1 in approximately 610, and DPB1 in around 440. In an earlier analysis of 587 of the donors, high-throughput TCR beta sequencing was used to judge whether each TCR beta V gene segment behaved as functional or pseudogenic. Rather than drawing on any new phenotypic data, the later analysis identified candidate immune exposures from TCR beta sequences and the way those sequences occurred across donors. Overall study results and their limits: According to a later analysis, parvovirus B19, influenza, CMV and Epstein-Barr virus appeared linked to several top co-occurrence clusters. Cytomegalovirus status was reported to be diagnosed by the classifier with high specificity and sensitivity in both the original and validation cohorts. In a later analysis, some 18,000 TCR beta sequences were associated with specific HLA alleles at a false discovery rate of 0.05. Because the 87-base-pair reads could not distinguish some IMGT-functional V segments, including TRBV6-2 and TRBV6-3, those segments were excluded. In this cohort, only TCR beta chains were sequenced, and detectable features were limited by the absence of alpha or paired-chain data. Linkage disequilibrium might explain the correlated functional status among segregating V segments, but an unknown experimental factor could not be excluded. The sequencing pipeline was judged likely to have produced a cluster of highly shared sequence variants as a technical artifact. In an earlier analysis of around 500 of the donors, most TCR beta V segments appeared in productive rearrangements about 90% or about 30% of the time, broadly matching IMGT annotations. When HLA alleles, especially DR and DQ, strongly co-occurred, attributing TCR associations to individual alleles was difficult. A later analysis found that most CMV-associated TCR beta chains appeared HLA-restricted, with HLA associations seemingly driven largely by CMV exposure. In vitro tests confirmed that a few of the cytomegalovirus-associated TCR beta chains recognize cytomegalovirus antigens. Most TCR sequences were observed very rarely across donors, whereas some public TCRs were present in many individuals. In a later genetic analysis, fewer N-insertions in productive TCRs were reported among donors in an Asian-associated ancestry cluster than the approximately 710-donor mean. HLA typing was unavailable for some donors at each locus, so association tests used only the typed subset. A total of 150 to 200 TCR beta chains were listed by the study as associated with cytomegalovirus. The authors suggested that the approach could potentially be extended to other disease states and immunological phenotypes. A further reported finding was that TCR beta sequences accurately predicted the HLA-A and HLA-B alleles for most subjects in the first cohort. V-gene and J-gene trimming of TCR beta chains was associated with a missense DCLRE1C variant in a later genetic analysis, and the association was replicated in an independent cohort. Because counts were too low, some 16 rarely observed V segments, including chromosome 9 orphons, were excluded from the earlier analysis of 587 of the donors. In a later analysis, HLA-associated TCR beta chains were found to be more clonally expanded and to have lower generation probabilities than equally common non-associated chains. For the cohort, immune exposure information was limited to CMV serostatus. In a later analysis, TCR association rates were found to vary across HLA loci, with the most associated TCRs seen for DRB1 alleles and the fewest for HLA-C alleles. Presence/absence analyses assumed roughly uniform sequencing depth across donors, an assumption that may not hold.

The cohort consisted of hundreds of healthy bone marrow donors. Cohort members were all nominally healthy when sampled, although unrecorded immune exposures were likely present. The donor tested CMV seronegative and was one of the 352 seronegative cohort members. Every donor gave a peripheral blood sample, and the peripheral blood mononuclear cells from that sample were used for TCR beta sequencing. Genomic DNA was extracted from the blood cell samples with the Qiagen DNeasy Blood Extraction Kit. Looking up the germline V gene (reference sequence) yields CDR1 SGHKS and CDR2 YYEKEE. The germline ends are 11 bases apart after V is trimmed by 0 bases and J by 4 bases. From the cysteine through the phenylalanine, the CDR3 covers 15 amino acids. Only the CDR3 part of the read is kept: 45 bases, read in frame from the first base. Concerning this clone: Its cognate antigen has yet to be identified. No base quality information exists; no much larger clone differs at one position.

The method was the immunoSEQ multiplex PCR assay. The multiplex PCR relied on a mix of 60 forward primers for TCR Vbeta segments and 13 reverse primers for TCR Jbeta segments. Amplification of the CDR3 region of rearranged TCR beta genes was performed with a multiplex PCR assay on genomic DNA. The amplified TCR beta libraries were sequenced on the Illumina HiSeq System as 87-base-pair reads. As for how the authors treated the data: Across the 670 or so repertoires, a later analysis counted 80 million or so unique TCR beta chains, 9.5 million to 13 million of which were shared by at least two donors. A nearest-neighbor algorithm error-corrected the raw reads and collapsed the reads into unique sequences, merging closely related sequences to remove PCR and sequencing errors. CDR3 sequences were aligned to IMGT reference sequences to assign V, D and J gene segments. Each retained sequence needed at least a six-nucleotide match to both a V gene segment and a J gene segment. Rearrangements were classified as productive when the CDR3 lacked stop codons and remained in frame with V and J, and all other rearrangements were classified as non-productive. CDR3 was defined by IMGT convention, running from the second conserved V-encoded cysteine to the conserved J-encoded phenylalanine. In an earlier analysis of 587 of the donors, sequences lacking an unambiguous match to a single V gene segment were excluded. An earlier analysis of a few hundred of the donors called V segments functional above 56.7% productive rearrangements and segregating when the between-donor standard deviation exceeded 5%. To diagnose cytomegalovirus status from the catalog of TCR beta chain sequences, a statistical classification framework was built. In a later analysis, V and J genes were assigned by comparing TCR nucleotide sequences against IMGT/GENE-DB human TR gene sequences. The TCRdist pipeline was used in a later analysis to assign CDR3 sequences and most-parsimonious VDJ recombination scenarios. A later analysis defined each TCR beta chain by its CDR3 amino acid sequence plus V-gene family, and excluded reads lacking a unique V-gene family. To address suspected cross-contamination and a sequencing artifact, a later analysis removed a few hundred highly shared, low-generation-probability nucleotide sequences. A later analysis calculated a clonal expansion index for each public chain from normalized within-repertoire ranks of inferred template counts. A later analysis computed generation probabilities with a VDJ recombination model fitted to out-of-frame rearrangements, and checked the results against IGoR. A later analysis scored TCR-TCR, TCR-HLA and TCR-CMV co-occurrence with hypergeometric tests, applying a repertoire-size bias correction to TCR pairs. False discovery rates were estimated in a later analysis by permuting HLA or CMV assignments 20 times. A later analysis grouped co-occurring TCRs with DBSCAN, adding TCRdist sequence similarity when clustering within HLA-allele-positive subsets. For co-occurrence clustering, repertoires with fewer than 30,000 or more than 120,000 public chains were excluded, along with four to six repertoires with anomalous nucleotide sharing. TCRdb retrieved this table from immuneACCESS and kept in-frame rearrangements only. Not all clones are present; in checked studies, unresolved V genes account for under half, and no reason is known for the remainder. V, J and clone size are those of that table, while D and trimming were read from the DNA. Within this sample are about 130,000 clones, with around three fifths of them counted one time only. About 2.6% of the sample comes from the top ten.

The TCR was taken from a woman aged 40 to 55 in good health and CMV-seronegative. This chain joins TRBV5-5 to TRBJ1-5, with the identity of the D gene unclear. The sequenced sample consisted of PBMCs. The DNA is as follows: TGTGCCAGCAGCTTGGGAATCGCGGCAAATCAGCCCCAGCATTTT. Its protein is CASSLGIAANQPQHF. Beyond the CDR3, the reference TRBV5-5 and TRBJ1-5 genes provide the residues; the full variable domain reads: DAGVTQSPTHLIKTRGQQVTLRCSPISGHKSVSWYQQVLGQGPQFIFQYYEKEERGRGNFPDRFSARQFPNYSSELNVNALLLGDSALYLCASSLGIAANQPQHFGDGTRLSIL.